The source of this T cell receptor beta chain is a study of blood T cells in healthy people across ages (dated by TCRdb to the mid-2010s). About the investigation overall: Template switching captured roughly one uniquely barcoded TCR beta cDNA molecule per two T cells in model experiments. The study measured age-related changes in TCR beta repertoire diversity using deep sequencing normalized with unique cDNA molecular identifiers. Donors were grouped into four age groups: young (average approximately 15 years), middle-aged (39), aged (around 66) and long-lived (approximately 75). Using the same blood draw, the study looked at two additional independent replicas of 1 million unique cDNA reads for two donors, one aged 18 to 30 and the other aged 80 or older.

The CDR3 numbers 14 residues from cysteine through phenylalanine. Only CDR3 DNA is held: 42 bases, read in frame from base 1. In the germline V gene, CDR1 corresponds to MDHEN and CDR2 to SYDVKM. Trimming leaves V shorter by 5 bases and J shorter by 5 bases, with the junction holding 6 bases beyond the gene matches. Overall results and qualifications from the work: Observed TCR beta diversity correlated strongly with the percentage of naive T cells measured by flow cytometry. The long-lived group showed more naive CD4+ T cells, fewer expanded clones and increased TCR diversity than the aged group, suggesting age selection. Total diversity estimates from one million sequenced T cells were considered lower bounds and underestimates. Conclusive comparison of naive and antigen-experienced compartments was prevented by the profiling of bulk unsorted PBMCs. Because the CMV infection status of the donors was unknown, age-related changes in expanded clonotypes may potentially have been confounded. Observed TCR beta diversity per million T cells fell roughly linearly with age, and a significant reduction was already apparent by age around 40.

This clonotype came up a few times. The antigen this receptor binds is unknown. Nothing much larger sits one base from this clone, and base qualities are not available. The method behind the library was 5' RACE. The data were produced on an Illumina HiSeq 2500. A second PCR of roughly 6 to 11 cycles was run with a J-beta primer mix and a sample-barcoded 5' primer. A unique molecular identifier was introduced onto each TCR beta cDNA molecule by a template-switch 5' adaptor carrying 12 random nucleotides. At least 3 million CDR3-containing paired-end reads were obtained from each sample. All of the RNA was converted into first-strand cDNA using the Mint cDNA synthesis kit, with a TRBC-specific oligonucleotide serving as the primer. After uracil-DNA glycosylase treatment, a first 18-cycle PCR used universal primers M1SS and BC2_uni_R on all cDNA. From the authors' description of their analysis: Normalization of each sample was performed by random selection of 1 million high-quality reads, each carrying a distinct molecular identifier. Reads with shared molecular identifiers were discarded instead of being binned into consensus sequences. MiTCR, run with a Q25 quality threshold and the strictest error-elimination algorithm, handled CDR3 identification, clonotype clustering and error correction. A nonparametric unseen species model with Euler transformation was used to estimate lower-bound total TCR beta diversity. The public reads were run again by TCRdb, first through fastp at Q25 and then through MiXCR, and only productive beta chains were kept. Every entry covers one CDR3 protein and lists the most common genes and DNA from its rows. TCRdb's processing, not the study's, gives the V and J calls here. The sample profile shows around 700,000 distinct CDR3 sequences; around 25% of them were found once. The top ten hold 8% to 10% of the sample.

Donors were under 40 systemically healthy Caucasian individuals from Russia aged 6 to 90 years. Ten milliliters of peripheral blood were drawn from each donor into EDTA-treated Vacutainer tubes. PBMCs were isolated by Ficoll-Paque density-gradient centrifugation, with at least 7 million obtained per sample. Trizol reagent was used to extract total RNA from the PBMCs, yielding at least 5.5 micrograms per sample. For every donor, an aliquot of PBMCs went through flow cytometry to measure the percentages of naive CD45RAhigh/CD27high T cells. Another study also made use of these data, one on T cells of mothers and their children. The second source states: Donors were nine systemically healthy Caucasian individuals: three mothers and their six children. cDNA synthesis consumed the entire amount of extracted RNA, loaded at around 1.5 ug RNA in each 15 ul reaction. In the second PCR, sample barcodes and 2-4 random nucleotides were introduced via the M1S primer. Each mother yielded over 8.5 million TCR beta CDR3 reads and each child 2.5 million to 3.5 million reads. Thymic selection shapes the output of TCR recombination in a similar way in related and unrelated pairs, and inherited differences have a minor effect. Normalized repertoire overlap was always slightly but never significantly higher in related than unrelated mother-child pairs. No persistent microchimeric T cell clones were detected, at a sensitivity of 90 to 100 clones per million clonotypes. Deep NGS was used in the study to compare the TCR beta repertoires of mothers and children and to look for features that separate related mother-child pairs from unrelated individuals. On average, the children were roughly 11 +/- 4 years old, while the mothers were around 40 +/- 4 years old. Libraries were sequenced on Illumina HiSeq 2000 with 100+100 nt paired-end reads after adapter ligation with NEBNext reagents. To prevent cross-contamination, the mother and child libraries were prepared one month apart and sequenced in separate runs. Between 500,000 and 2,000,000 distinct TCR beta clonotypes were identified per donor. Naive TCR beta clonotypes were estimated from low-frequency clonotypes matched to each donor's FACS-determined naive share, without sorting.

Recombination connected TRBV28 to TRBJ1-5; the junction holds 7 bases that match TRBD1. The receptor was isolated from a boy between 10 and 17 years old in good health. Sequenced material: blood. The CDR3: CASSSRQGYQPQHF. The nucleotide sequence reads TGTGCCAGCAGTAGCAGACAGGGCTATCAGCCCCAGCATTTT. Beyond the CDR3, the reference TRBV28 and TRBJ1-5 genes provide the residues; the full variable domain reads: DVKVTQSSRYLVKRTGEKVFLECVQDMDHENMFWYRQDPGLGLRLIYFSYDVKMKEKGDIPEGYSVSREKKERFSLILESASTNQTSMYLCASSSRQGYQPQHFGDGTRLSIL.